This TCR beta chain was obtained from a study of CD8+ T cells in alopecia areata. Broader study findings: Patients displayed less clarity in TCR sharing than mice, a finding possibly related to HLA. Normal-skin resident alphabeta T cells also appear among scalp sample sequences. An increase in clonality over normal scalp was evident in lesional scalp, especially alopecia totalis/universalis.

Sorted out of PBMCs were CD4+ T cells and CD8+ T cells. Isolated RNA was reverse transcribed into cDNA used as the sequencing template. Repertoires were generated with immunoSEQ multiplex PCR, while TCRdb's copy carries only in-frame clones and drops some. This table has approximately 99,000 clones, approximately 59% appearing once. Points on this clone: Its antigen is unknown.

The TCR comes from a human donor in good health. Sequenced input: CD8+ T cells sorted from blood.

CDR3 DNA: TGTGCCACCAGCGCGCGCCGGTTCCCAGATACGCAGTATTTT. Its translation is CATSARRFPDTQYF. The chain couples TRBV15 to TRBJ2-3; the D is unclear. CDR3 length: 14 amino acids. Germline V gene data show CDR1 as LNHNV and CDR2 as YYDKDF (reference sequence). Deletions cut 5 bases from V and 4 bases from J, with 13 bases between.